This TCR beta chain was retrieved from a study of immune characterization of retroperitoneal liposarcoma. Germline CDR1 is SGHVS and CDR2 is FQNEAQ. This CDR3 comprises 14 residues. TCRdb re-called the PCR reads with MiXCR, one entry per CDR3 protein. This sample has about 5,000 distinct CDR3 sequences, with around 30% found just once. The material sequenced was tumor tissue. The clonotype was recovered from a female donor with retroperitoneal liposarcoma. The chain is built from TRBV7-8 and TRBJ2-1; perhaps TRBD1 as D (5 bases). The end of the DNA aligns better with TRBJ2-7, so the J call may be wrong. The CDR3 sequence: CASSLGQGGYEQYF. The CDR3 region has the DNA TGTGCCAGCAGCTTGGGCCAGGGTGGTTACGAGCAGTACTTC.